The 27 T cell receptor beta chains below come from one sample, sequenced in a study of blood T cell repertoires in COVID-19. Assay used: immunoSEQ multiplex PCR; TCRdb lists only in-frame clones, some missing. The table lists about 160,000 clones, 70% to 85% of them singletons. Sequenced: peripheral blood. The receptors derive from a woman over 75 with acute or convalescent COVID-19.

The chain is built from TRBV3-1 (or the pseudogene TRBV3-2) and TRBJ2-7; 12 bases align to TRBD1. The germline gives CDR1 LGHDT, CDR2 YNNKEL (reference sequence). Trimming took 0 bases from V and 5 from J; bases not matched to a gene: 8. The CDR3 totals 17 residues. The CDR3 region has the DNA TGTGCCAGCAGCCAAGATCAAGCCGGGACAGGGGGCGACGAGCAGTACTTC. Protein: CASSQDQAGTGGDEQYF.

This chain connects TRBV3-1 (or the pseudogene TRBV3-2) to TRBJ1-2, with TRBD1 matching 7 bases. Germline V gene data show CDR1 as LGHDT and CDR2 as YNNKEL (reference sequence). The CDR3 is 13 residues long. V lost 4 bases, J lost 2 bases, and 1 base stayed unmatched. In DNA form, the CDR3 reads TGTGCCAGCAGCCTGGGACAGAACTATGGCTACACCTTC. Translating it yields CASSLGQNYGYTF.

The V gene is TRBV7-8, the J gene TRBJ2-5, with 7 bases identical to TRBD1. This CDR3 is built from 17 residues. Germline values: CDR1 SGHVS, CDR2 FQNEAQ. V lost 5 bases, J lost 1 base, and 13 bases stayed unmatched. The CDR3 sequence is CASSLPGLGGVQETQYF. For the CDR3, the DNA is TGTGCCAGCAGCCTACCCGGATTAGGGGGCGTCCAAGAGACCCAGTACTTC.

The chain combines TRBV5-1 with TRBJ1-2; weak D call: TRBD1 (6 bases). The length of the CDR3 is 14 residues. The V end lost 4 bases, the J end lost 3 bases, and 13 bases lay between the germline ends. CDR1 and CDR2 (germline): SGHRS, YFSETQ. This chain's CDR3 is CASSPDRPDYGYTF. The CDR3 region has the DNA TGCGCCAGCAGCCCTGACAGGCCCGACTATGGCTACACCTTC. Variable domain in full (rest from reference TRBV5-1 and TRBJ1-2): KAGVTQTPRYLIKTRGQQVTLSCSPISGHRSVSWYQQTPGQGLQFLFEYFSETQRNKGNFPGRFSGRQFSNSRSEMNVSTLELGDSALYLCASSPDRPDYGYTFGSGTRLTVV.

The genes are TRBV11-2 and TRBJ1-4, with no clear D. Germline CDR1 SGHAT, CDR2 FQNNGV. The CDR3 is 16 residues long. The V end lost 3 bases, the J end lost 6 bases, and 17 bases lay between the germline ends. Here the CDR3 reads CASSLAASSGDEKLFF. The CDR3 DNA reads TGTGCCAGCAGCTTGGCGGCGAGCAGCGGGGATGAAAAACTGTTTTTT.

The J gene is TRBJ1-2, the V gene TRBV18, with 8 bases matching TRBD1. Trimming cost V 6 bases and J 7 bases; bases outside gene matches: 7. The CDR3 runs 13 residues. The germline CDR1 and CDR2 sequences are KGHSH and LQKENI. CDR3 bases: TGTGCCAGCTCTCTGGACAGGGTGGCTGGCTACACCTTC. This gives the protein CASSLDRVAGYTF.

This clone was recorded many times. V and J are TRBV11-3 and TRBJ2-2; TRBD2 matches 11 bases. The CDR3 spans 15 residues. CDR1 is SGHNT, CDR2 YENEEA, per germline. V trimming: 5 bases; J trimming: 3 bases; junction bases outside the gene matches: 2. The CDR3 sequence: CASSTSGSDTGELFF. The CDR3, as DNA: TGTGCCAGCAGCACTAGCGGGAGCGACACCGGGGAGCTGTTTTTT.

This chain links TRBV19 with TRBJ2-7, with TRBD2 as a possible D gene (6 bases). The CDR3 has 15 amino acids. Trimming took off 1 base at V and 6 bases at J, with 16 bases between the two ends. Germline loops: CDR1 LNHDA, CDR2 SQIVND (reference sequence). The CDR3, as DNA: TGTGCCAGTAGTATAGCCTCGGGAGTGGCGGCCGAGCAGTACTTC. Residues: CASSIASGVAAEQYF. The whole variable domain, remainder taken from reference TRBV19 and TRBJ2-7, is DGGITQSPKYLFRKEGQNVTLSCEQNLNHDAMYWYRQDPGQGLRLIYYSQIVNDFQKGDIAEGYSVSREKKESFPLTVTSAQKNPTAFYLCASSIASGVAAEQYFGPGTRLTVT.

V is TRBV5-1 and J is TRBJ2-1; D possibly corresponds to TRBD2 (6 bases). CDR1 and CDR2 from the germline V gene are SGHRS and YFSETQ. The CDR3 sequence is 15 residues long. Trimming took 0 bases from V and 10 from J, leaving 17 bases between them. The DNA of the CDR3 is TGCGCCAGCAGCTTGGGGACCGGGAGTGAGGCAGAGCAGTTCTTC. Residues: CASSLGTGSEAEQFF.

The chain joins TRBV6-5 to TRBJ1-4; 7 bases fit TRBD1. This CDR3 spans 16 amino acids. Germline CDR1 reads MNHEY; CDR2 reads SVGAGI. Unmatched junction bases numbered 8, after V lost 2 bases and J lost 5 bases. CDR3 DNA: TGTGCCAGCAGTTACGGACCCTCGACAGGGAATGAAAAACTGTTTTTT. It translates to CASSYGPSTGNEKLFF.

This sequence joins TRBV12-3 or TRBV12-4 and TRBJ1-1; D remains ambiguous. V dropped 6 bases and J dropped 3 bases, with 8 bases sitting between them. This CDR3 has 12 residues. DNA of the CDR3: TGTGCCAGCAGCCGTAGTGACACTGAAGCTTTCTTT. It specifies CASSRSDTEAFF.

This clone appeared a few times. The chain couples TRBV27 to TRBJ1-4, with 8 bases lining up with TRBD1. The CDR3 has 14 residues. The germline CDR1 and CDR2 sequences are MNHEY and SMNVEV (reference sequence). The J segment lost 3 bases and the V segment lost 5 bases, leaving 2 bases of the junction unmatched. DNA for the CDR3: TGTGCCAGCAGTAAACAGGGGGCTAATGAAAAACTGTTTTTT. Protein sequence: CASSKQGANEKLFF.

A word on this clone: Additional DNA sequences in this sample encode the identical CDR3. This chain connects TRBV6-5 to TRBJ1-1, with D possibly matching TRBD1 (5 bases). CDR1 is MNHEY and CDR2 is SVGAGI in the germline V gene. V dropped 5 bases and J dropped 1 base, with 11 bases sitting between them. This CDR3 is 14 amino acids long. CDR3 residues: CASSLDRQNTEAFF. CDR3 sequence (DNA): TGTGCCAGCAGTCTTGACAGACAGAACACTGAAGCTTTCTTT.

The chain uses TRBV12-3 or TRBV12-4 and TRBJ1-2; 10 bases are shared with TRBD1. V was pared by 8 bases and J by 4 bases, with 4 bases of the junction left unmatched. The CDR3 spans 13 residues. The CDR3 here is CASGRDRGYGYTF. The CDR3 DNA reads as TGTGCCAGCGGGCGGGACAGGGGCTATGGCTACACCTTC.

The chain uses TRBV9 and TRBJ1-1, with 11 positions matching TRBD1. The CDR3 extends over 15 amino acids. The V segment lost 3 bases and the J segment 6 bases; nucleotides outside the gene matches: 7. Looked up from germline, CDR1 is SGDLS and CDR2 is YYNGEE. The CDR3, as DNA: TGTGCCAGCAGCGAGGACAGGGGGCTCGTGGCTGAAGCTTTCTTT. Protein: CASSEDRGLVAEAFF.

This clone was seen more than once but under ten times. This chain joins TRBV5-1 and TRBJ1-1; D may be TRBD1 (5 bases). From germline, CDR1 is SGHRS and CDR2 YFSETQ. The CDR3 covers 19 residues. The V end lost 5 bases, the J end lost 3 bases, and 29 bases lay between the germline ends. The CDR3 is CASSLNGPGLRARDTEAFF. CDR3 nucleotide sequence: TGCGCCAGCAGTCTAAATGGACCGGGACTCAGGGCGAGGGACACTGAAGCTTTCTTT.

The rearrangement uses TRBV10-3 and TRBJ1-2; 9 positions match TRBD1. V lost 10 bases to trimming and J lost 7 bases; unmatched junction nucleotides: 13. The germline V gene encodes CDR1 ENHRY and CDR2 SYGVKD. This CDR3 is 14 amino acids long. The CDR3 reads CASRDREQGGGYTF. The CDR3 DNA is TGTGCCAGCCGGGACAGGGAACAGGGCGGTGGCTACACCTTC.

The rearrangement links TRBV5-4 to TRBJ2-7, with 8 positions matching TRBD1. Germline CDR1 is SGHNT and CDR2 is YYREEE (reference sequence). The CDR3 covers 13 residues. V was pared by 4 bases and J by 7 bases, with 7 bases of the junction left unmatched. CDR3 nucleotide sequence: TGTGCCAGCAGCATCGACCGACAGGGGGAGCAGTACTTC. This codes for CASSIDRQGEQYF.

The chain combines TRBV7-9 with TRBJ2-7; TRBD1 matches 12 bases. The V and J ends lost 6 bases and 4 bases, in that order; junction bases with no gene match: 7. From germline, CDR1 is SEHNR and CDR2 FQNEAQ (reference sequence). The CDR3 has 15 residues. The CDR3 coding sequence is TGTGCCAGCAGTTTCGGGACAGGGGGCTGGTACGAGCAGTACTTC. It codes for CASSFGTGGWYEQYF.

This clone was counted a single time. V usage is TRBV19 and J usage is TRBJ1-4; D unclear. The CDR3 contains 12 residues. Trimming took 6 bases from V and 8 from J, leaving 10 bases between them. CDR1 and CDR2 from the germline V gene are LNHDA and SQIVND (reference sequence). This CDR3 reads CASRTPGEKLFF. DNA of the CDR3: TGTGCCAGTAGGACTCCCGGCGAAAAACTGTTTTTT.

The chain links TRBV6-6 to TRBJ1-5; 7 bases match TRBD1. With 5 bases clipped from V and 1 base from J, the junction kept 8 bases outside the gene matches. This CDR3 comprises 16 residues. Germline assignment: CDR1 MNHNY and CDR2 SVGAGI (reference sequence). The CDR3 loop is CASSRQGGPSNQPQHF. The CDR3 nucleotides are TGTGCCAGCAGTCGACAGGGAGGGCCGAGCAATCAGCCCCAGCATTTT.

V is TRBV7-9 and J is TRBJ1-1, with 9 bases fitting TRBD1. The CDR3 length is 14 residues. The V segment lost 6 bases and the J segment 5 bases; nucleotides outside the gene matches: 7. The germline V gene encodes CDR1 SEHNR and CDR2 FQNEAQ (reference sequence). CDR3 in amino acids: CASRENRGRTEAFF. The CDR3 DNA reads TGTGCCAGCAGAGAAAACAGGGGGCGAACTGAAGCTTTCTTT.

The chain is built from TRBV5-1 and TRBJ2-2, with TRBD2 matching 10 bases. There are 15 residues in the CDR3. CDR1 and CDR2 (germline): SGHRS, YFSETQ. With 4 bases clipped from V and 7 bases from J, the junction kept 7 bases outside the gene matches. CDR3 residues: CASSLTSGLNGELFF. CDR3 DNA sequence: TGCGCCAGCAGCCTGACTAGCGGGCTGAACGGGGAGCTGTTTTTT.

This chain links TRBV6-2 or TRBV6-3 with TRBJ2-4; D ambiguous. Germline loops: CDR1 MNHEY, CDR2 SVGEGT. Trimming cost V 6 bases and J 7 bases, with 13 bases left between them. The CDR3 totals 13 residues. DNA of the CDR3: TGTGCCAGCAGCCGAGGAGAGGTGAACATTCAGTACTTC. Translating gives CASSRGEVNIQYF.

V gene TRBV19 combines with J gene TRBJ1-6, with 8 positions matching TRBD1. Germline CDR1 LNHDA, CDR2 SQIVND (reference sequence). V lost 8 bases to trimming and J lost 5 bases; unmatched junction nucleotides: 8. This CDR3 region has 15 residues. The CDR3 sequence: CASVDRGSNNSPLHF. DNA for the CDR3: TGTGCCAGTGTTGACAGGGGAAGCAATAATTCACCCCTCCACTTT.

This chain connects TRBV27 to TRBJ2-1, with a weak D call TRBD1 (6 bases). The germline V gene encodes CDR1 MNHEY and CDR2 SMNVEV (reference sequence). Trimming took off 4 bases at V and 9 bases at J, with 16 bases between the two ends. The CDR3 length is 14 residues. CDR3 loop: CASSSWTVSGEQFF. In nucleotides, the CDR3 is TGTGCCAGCAGTTCCTGGACAGTCTCAGGTGAGCAGTTCTTC.

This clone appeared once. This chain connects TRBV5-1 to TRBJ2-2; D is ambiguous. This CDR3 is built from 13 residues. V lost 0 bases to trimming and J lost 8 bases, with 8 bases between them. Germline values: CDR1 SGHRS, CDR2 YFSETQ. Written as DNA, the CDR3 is TGCGCCAGCAGCTTGGGGCCCCCTGGGGAGCTGTTTTTT. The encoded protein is CASSLGPPGELFF.